This T cell receptor (beta chain) came from a study of brain T cells in children with intractable seizures. The V gene end was trimmed by 10 bases and the J gene end by 0 bases; junction bases not matched to a gene: 9. This CDR3 is built from 14 residues. Per the germline V gene, CDR1 is SGHAT and CDR2 is FQNNGV. The table came from immunoSEQ multiplex PCR; TCRdb's copy has only in-frame clones and leaves some out. The table has roughly 23,000 clones, around 94% seen once. Only cases whose brain tissue showed the highest T cell transcript signatures were sequenced. Pre-surgery treatment included at least one anti-epileptic drug.

The chain is built from TRBV11-2 and TRBJ2-7; 7 bases are shared with TRBD1. The sequence was obtained from a boy aged 5-17 years with focal cortical dysplasia and intractable seizures. This specimen was peripheral blood, taken at surgery. CDR3 sequence: CATSPRGSSYEQYF. The CDR3 region has the DNA TGTGCCACTTCCCCCAGGGGGAGCTCCTACGAGCAGTACTTC.